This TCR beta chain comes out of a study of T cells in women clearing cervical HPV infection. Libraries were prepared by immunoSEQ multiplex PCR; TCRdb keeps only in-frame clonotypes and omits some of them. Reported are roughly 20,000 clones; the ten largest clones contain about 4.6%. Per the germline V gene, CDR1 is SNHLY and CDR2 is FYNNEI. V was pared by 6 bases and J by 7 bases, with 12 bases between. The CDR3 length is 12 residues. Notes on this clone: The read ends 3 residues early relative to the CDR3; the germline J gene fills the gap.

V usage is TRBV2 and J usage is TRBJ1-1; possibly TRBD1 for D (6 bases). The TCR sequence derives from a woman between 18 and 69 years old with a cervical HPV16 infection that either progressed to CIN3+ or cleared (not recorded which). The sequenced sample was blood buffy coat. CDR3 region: CASSDGQNEAFF. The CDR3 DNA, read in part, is TGTGCCAGCAGCGACGGACAGAATGAA.